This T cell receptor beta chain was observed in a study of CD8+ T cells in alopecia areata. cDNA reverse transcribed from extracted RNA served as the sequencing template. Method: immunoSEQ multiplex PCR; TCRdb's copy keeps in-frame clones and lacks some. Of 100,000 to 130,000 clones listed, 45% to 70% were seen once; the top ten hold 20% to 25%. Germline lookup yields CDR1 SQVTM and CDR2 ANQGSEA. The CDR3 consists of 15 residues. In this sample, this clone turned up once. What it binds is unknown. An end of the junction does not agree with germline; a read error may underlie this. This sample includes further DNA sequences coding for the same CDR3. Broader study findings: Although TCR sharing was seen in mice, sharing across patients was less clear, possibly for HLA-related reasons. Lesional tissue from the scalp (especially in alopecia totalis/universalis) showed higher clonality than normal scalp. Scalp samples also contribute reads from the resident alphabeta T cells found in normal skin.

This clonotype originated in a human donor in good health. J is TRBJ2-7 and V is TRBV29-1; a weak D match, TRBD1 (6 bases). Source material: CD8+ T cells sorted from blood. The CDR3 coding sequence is TGCAGCGTCGAAGCCGGAACAGGGAGCTCCTACGAGCAGTACTTC. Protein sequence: CSVEAGTGSSYEQYF.